What follows describes a single T cell receptor (beta chain). In its sample, this clonotype was seen many times. What this receptor recognizes is not known. Within one base of it there is no much larger clone, and no base qualities were kept. This specimen comes from a study of identical twins (dated by TCRdb to 2016 to 2017). Context from the whole study: The study deep-sequenced TCR alpha and beta repertoires from monozygotic twins, unrelated adults of various ages and cord blood to test whether fetal clonotypes persist. To rule out contamination, replicate twin experiments were performed at different times with different library preparation protocols. What the authors observed across the whole study: The excess sharing between twins in beta out-of-frame sequences was weaker because fewer shared sequences reduced the signal-to-noise ratio. Compared with coincidental sharing between unrelated individuals, out-of-frame TCR alpha sequences shared between twins showed an excess of sequences with low generation probability. Abundant cord blood beta clonotypes had fewer insertions, young adult naive repertoires showed a similar but weaker trend, and memory repertoires showed no such trend. Conclusions relied on cross-sectional statistical analysis, since the same donors could not be followed over many years. Invariant T cells such as MAIT and iNKT could partly confound zero-insertion analyses, though diverse VJ usage argued against this for most clonotypes. In monozygotic twins, out-of-frame TCR alpha sharing was systematically underestimated by recombination models, although the models agreed with sharing between unrelated individuals.

The CDR3 goes from the cysteine to the phenylalanine over 13 residues. CDR3 DNA only is kept here, 39 bases in frame from base 1. CDR1 is given as MNHEY and CDR2 as SMNVEV, both from the germline V gene (reference sequence). V is reduced by 0 bases and J by 2 bases, leaving a spacing of 5 bases between them. Receptor amplification or capture employed 5' RACE. TCRdb lists the instrument as Illumina HiSeq 2000. Template switching introduced a universal primer binding site; the final cDNA contained a unique molecular identifier, enabling accurate counting of TCR cDNA molecules. Specific primers in the conserved constant-segment region were used to synthesize first-strand cDNA for the TCR alpha and beta chains. To control for contamination, each cDNA library was double barcoded with a SMART-Mk sample barcode plus Illumina barcodes. TruSeq adapter sequences and Illumina sample barcodes were added in two successive PCR steps. The TCR alpha and beta cDNA libraries were sequenced on the Illumina HiSeq platform using custom primers. The original methods were these. MiGEC was used to process raw reads and extract unique molecular identifiers, and MiXCR was used to find CDR3 positions. For each individual, recombination models were inferred using an EM algorithm with the repgenHMM and IGoR tools. Shared clonotype analysis was performed with the tcR package in R, normalizing sharing by the product of cloneset sizes. To study raw recombination without the effects of thymic and clonal selection, out-of-frame nonproductive sequences were analyzed. Starting from the raw public reads, TCRdb applied fastp trimming at Q25, assembled clones with MiXCR and retained in-frame beta chains. CDR3 protein duplicates are merged, each entry listing the most common genes and DNA. The V and J calls and clone size come from TCRdb's table, not from the authors' own analysis. The sample profile shows about 700,000 distinct CDR3 sequences; 5.5% to 6.5% of them were found once. In total, the top ten clones hold roughly 2% of the sample.

Every donor in the study was a healthy Caucasian. Three unrelated non-twin adults were additionally sequenced: a male aged 18 to 30, a male aged 50 to 59 and a female aged 50 to 59. Miltenyi CD45RO+ enrichment and human naive T-cell isolation kits were used to isolate memory (CD45RO+) and naive T cells from PBMC. The clonotype comes from a man aged 18 to 35 in good health. The sequencing input was naive T cells sorted from blood. The intended sense of this specimen's cell subset or site label: cells isolated with a human naive T-cell isolation kit. The receptor chain draws on TRBV27 and TRBJ2-7; the D gene is not confidently resolved. The DNA sequence is given as TGTGCCAGCAGTTTATCCGCAGCCTACGAGCAGTACTTC. This is translated as CASSLSAAYEQYF.